This TCR beta chain comes out of a study of T cell responses to AZD1222 COVID-19 vaccine. Study results and limitations: Females outnumbered males among donors, who were mostly white British; clonal diversity was possibly underestimated. The repertoires were collected only after the peak T cell response.

Generated by immunoSEQ multiplex PCR, the TCRdb table keeps only in-frame clones and is missing some. The sample gives 120,000 or so clones, 90% of which show up once; approximately 4.5% is in the top ten. This clone has a single count. Its matching antigen is unknown. This CDR3 comprises 14 residues. Germline V gene sequence: CDR1 SQVTM, CDR2 ANQGSEA. V lost 4 bases and J lost 5; bases outside the gene matches: 7. Source: peripheral blood, taken on day 0 of MenACWY control vaccination. The clonotype comes from an adult in good health. The chain carries TRBV29-1 and TRBJ2-4; 8 bases agree with TRBD1. The CDR3 DNA follows: TGCAGCGTTGGAGGTGCAGGGGGCCAAAACATTCAGTACTTC. Translated: CSVGGAGGQNIQYF.